A single sample is the source of the 21 T cell receptor beta chains below, sequenced in a study of blood T cells in healthy people across ages. The authors ran a second PCR of about 6 to 11 cycles using a sample-barcoded 5' primer and a J-beta primer mix. A single record per CDR3 protein comes from TCRdb applying MiXCR to the 5' RACE reads. The top ten clones hold around 13% of a sample with around 1,100,000 distinct CDR3 sequences, 35% to 40% of them seen once. Specimen: blood. Receptor source: a man between 18 and 29 years old in good health.

This clonotype occurred a few times. CDR3 DNA: TGTGCCAGCAGCTTAGCGGGGGACAAAGAGACCCAGTACTTC. Translating it yields CASSLAGDKETQYF. The chain joins TRBV6-5 to TRBJ2-5, with 9 bases lining up with TRBD2. The germline V gene encodes CDR1 MNHEY and CDR2 SVGAGI. CDR3 length equals 14 residues. With V trimmed by 6 bases and J by 3 bases, 5 bases remained unmatched.

The gene calls are TRBV7-6 and TRBJ1-2; TRBD1 is a possible D gene (5 bases). Germline V CDR1 and CDR2: SGHVS, FNYEAQ. CDR3 length equals 19 residues. Trimming pared 0 bases from V and 6 bases from J, leaving 26 bases between. The CDR3 DNA is TGTGCCAGCAGCTTAGCGTACGGGACGACGGGGTTTATTAGGAATGGCTACACCTTC. Residues: CASSLAYGTTGFIRNGYTF.

This chain uses TRBV9 with TRBJ2-1; perhaps TRBD1 as D (5 bases). CDR3 length: 12 residues. Trimming took off 0 bases at V and 8 bases at J, with 6 bases between the two ends. Per the germline V gene, CDR1 is SGDLS and CDR2 is YYNGEE. The CDR3 is CASSVGTHEQFF. In DNA, the CDR3 is TGTGCCAGCAGCGTAGGGACACATGAGCAGTTCTTC.

Only a few counts were recorded for this clonotype. The rearrangement joins TRBV9 to TRBJ2-7; 7 nucleotides match TRBD2. This CDR3 spans 15 amino acids. In germline, CDR1 is SGDLS, CDR2 YYNGEE. Losses at the gene ends were 3 bases for V and 5 bases for J; bases not matched to a gene: 11. For the CDR3, the DNA is TGTGCCAGCAGCGCCCACCGGGACTATGACAACGAGCAGTACTTC. This encodes CASSAHRDYDNEQYF.

This rearrangement joins TRBV25-1 to TRBJ1-2; D unclear. The CDR3 has 14 amino acids. Per germline, CDR1 MGHDK and CDR2 SYGVNS. V lost 4 bases to trimming and J lost 8 bases, with 17 bases between them. The CDR3 nucleotides read TGTGCCAGCAGTGGGGGTCTGATAGGAGCAGGCTACACCTTC. Its translation: CASSGGLIGAGYTF.

This clonotype came up a few times. A read error may account for a junction end that differs from germline. This chain joins TRBV7-9 and TRBJ1-2; D unresolved. The germline CDR1 and CDR2 sequences are SEHNR and FQNEAQ (reference sequence). The CDR3 is 13 residues long. CDR3 region: CASSVAGLYGYTF. CDR3 bases: TGTGCCAGCAGCGTAGCTGGACTCTATGGCTACACCTTC.

The genes are TRBV30 and TRBJ1-5, with no clear D. Germline CDR1 GTSNPN, CDR2 SVGIG (reference sequence). The CDR3 totals 12 residues. Trimming left V 2 bases short and J 7 bases short, with 9 bases between. The CDR3 coding sequence is TGTGCCTGGAGTAGGAGAAACCAGCCCCAGCATTTT. Translating gives CAWSRRNQPQHF.

The chain is built from TRBV4-1 and TRBJ2-1; 15 bases are shared with TRBD2. The CDR3 totals 20 residues. V lost 2 bases and J lost 8; bases outside the gene matches: 16. Germline assignment: CDR1 MGHRA and CDR2 YSYEKL. CDR3 DNA sequence: TGCGCCAGCAGCCAATTTCCCCGGACTAGCGGGGGGGTTACGTCCCATGAGCAGTTCTTC. The encoded protein is CASSQFPRTSGGVTSHEQFF.

This clonotype was recorded a few times. The rearrangement joins TRBV20-1 to TRBJ2-3; TRBD1 agrees at 8 bases. Trimming cost V 1 base and J 4 bases; bases outside gene matches: 4. The germline V gene encodes CDR1 DFQATT and CDR2 SNEGSKA (reference sequence). The CDR3 spans 14 residues. In DNA form, the CDR3 reads TGCAGTGCTAGAGGGGACAGGTGGTCAGATACGCAGTATTTT. Residues: CSARGDRWSDTQYF.

The chain combines TRBV24-1 with TRBJ2-1; D is possibly TRBD1 or TRBD2 (5 bases each). The CDR3 runs 16 residues. Germline-derived CDR1 and CDR2 are KGHDR and SFDVKD. V lost 3 bases and J 3 bases, leaving 14 bases between the germline ends. The CDR3 sequence is CATSDPRGPIYNEQFF. As DNA, the CDR3 is TGTGCCACCAGTGATCCTAGGGGACCTATCTACAATGAGCAGTTCTTC.

This clonotype was seen once. This CDR3 is CASSQDQGVHIDFLNTEAFF. CDR3 bases: TGTGCCAGCAGCCAAGATCAGGGGGTACACATCGACTTCTTGAACACTGAAGCTTTCTTT. The chain employs TRBV14 and TRBJ1-1, with 7 bases fitting TRBD1. The CDR3 sequence is 20 residues long. CDR1 and CDR2 (germline): SGHDN, FVKESK. Trimming at V came to 0 bases and at J to 0 bases, leaving 16 bases not matched to a gene.

This clonotype came up many times. The chain couples TRBV20-1 to TRBJ1-2; D remains unclear. The CDR3 consists of 15 residues. Germline V CDR1 and CDR2: DFQATT, SNEGSKA (reference sequence). Trimming stripped 0 bases from V and 8 bases from J, with 19 bases between. The CDR3 is CSARDRQVPMMGYTF. The CDR3 nucleotides read TGCAGTGCTAGAGATAGGCAGGTTCCTATGATGGGCTACACCTTC.

V usage is TRBV29-1 and J usage is TRBJ2-1; 8 nucleotides align to TRBD2. J lost 5 bases, V lost 1 base, and 4 bases had no gene match. Germline assignment: CDR1 SQVTM and CDR2 ANQGSEA. This CDR3 spans 14 amino acids. The CDR3 loop is CSVEGGLVNNEQFF. The CDR3 bases are TGCAGCGTTGAAGGGGGACTAGTCAACAATGAGCAGTTCTTC.

The chain combines TRBV4-3 with TRBJ1-2; D uncertain. The germline CDR1 and CDR2 sequences are LGHNA and YSLEER. V was pared by 0 bases and J by 1 base, with 30 bases between. This CDR3 comprises 22 residues. CDR3: CASSQDPPVRHLRQLNNYGYTF. The CDR3 coding sequence is TGCGCCAGCAGCCAAGATCCGCCCGTGCGACATCTCCGGCAGTTGAATAACTATGGCTACACCTTC.

This clonotype came up a few times. The rearrangement uses TRBV6-2 or TRBV6-3 and TRBJ2-1; D may match TRBD1 or TRBD2 (7 bases each). Trimming left V 2 bases short and J 1 base short, with 33 bases between. Germline CDR1 MNHEY, CDR2 SVGEGT. The CDR3 is 23 amino acids. The CDR3 sequence: CASSYRTPRGGLGPWRSYNEQFF. The CDR3, as DNA: TGTGCCAGCAGTTACAGGACCCCCAGGGGGGGTCTTGGTCCTTGGAGATCCTACAATGAGCAGTTCTTC.

This clonotype was seen a handful of times. The rearrangement links TRBV12-3 or TRBV12-4 to TRBJ2-3; 11 nucleotides match TRBD1. The V and J ends lost 8 bases and 6 bases, in that order; junction bases with no gene match: 7. The CDR3 has 14 amino acids. Here the CDR3 DNA reads TGTGCCAGCGGTATCCGGGACAGGGGGGATACGCAGTATTTT. Its protein is CASGIRDRGDTQYF.

The CDR3 nucleotides read TGTGCCAGCAGTTTAAGCGGGCCGCCCTACGAGCAGTACTTC. Translating gives CASSLSGPPYEQYF. The rearrangement uses TRBV28 and TRBJ2-4; D is possibly TRBD2 (6 bases). The tail of the sequence fits TRBJ2-7 better, so the J call may be wrong. Per germline, CDR1 MDHEN and CDR2 SYDVKM. CDR3 length: 14 residues.

The genes are TRBV29-1 and TRBJ2-3; D may match TRBD1 or TRBD2 (6 bases each). Germline V CDR1 and CDR2: SQVTM, ANQGSEA. The CDR3 has 15 amino acids. V was cut by 0 bases and J by 1 base, with 11 bases left in between. CDR3 coding DNA: TGCAGCGTTGAAGATCGGGGGCAGGGCACAGATACGCAGTATTTT. This gives the protein CSVEDRGQGTDTQYF.

This chain joins TRBV3-1 and TRBJ1-2; the D is unclear. This CDR3 comprises 13 residues. The V end was cut by 0 bases, the J end by 8 bases, with 10 bases between. The V gene's germline CDR1 is LGHDT and CDR2 YNNKEL (reference sequence). The CDR3, as DNA: TGTGCCAGCAGCCAAGAGAGGGCGAACGGCTACACCTTC. Translated: CASSQERANGYTF.

To note about this clonotype: A much larger clone differs from this one at a single base, so this may be a read error. The J gene is TRBJ2-1, the V gene TRBV10-3; D remains ambiguous. Germline V gives CDR1 ENHRY, CDR2 SYGVKD. The CDR3 runs 12 residues. The CDR3 DNA reads as TGTGCCATCAGGGAGTATGAAGCAGAGCAGTTCTTC. The encoded protein is CAIREYEAEQFF.

The V call is TRBV5-1, the J call TRBJ2-3; 7 bases align to TRBD1. The germline V gene has CDR1 SGHRS and CDR2 YFSETQ. There are 18 residues in the CDR3. Trimming took 0 bases from V and 0 from J; bases not matched to a gene: 10. CDR3 loop: CASSLDIPGQASTDTQYF. Here the CDR3 DNA reads TGCGCCAGCAGCTTGGACATCCCCGGACAGGCTAGCACAGATACGCAGTATTTT. The complete variable domain, with remaining parts taken from reference TRBV5-1 and TRBJ2-3, reads KAGVTQTPRYLIKTRGQQVTLSCSPISGHRSVSWYQQTPGQGLQFLFEYFSETQRNKGNFPGRFSGRQFSNSRSEMNVSTLELGDSALYLCASSLDIPGQASTDTQYFGPGTRLTVL.